Listed below are T cell receptor beta chains from one sample, sequenced in a study of blood T cell repertoires in COVID-19. The data were produced by immunoSEQ multiplex PCR, yet TCRdb's version contains in-frame clones alone and is incomplete. The top ten hold over 9.5% of the sample, which has roughly 390,000 clones, about 89% seen once. The specimen sequenced was peripheral blood. These receptor sequences come from a woman aged 25 to 45 with COVID-19, enrolled during active disease. Both conserved end residues are part of each CDR3. The D gene is left open where the match is weak. The size entry is marked missing in some rows and otherwise reads once, few, many or a size class.

NA TRBJ1-4 TRBV4-2 NA TGTGCCAGCAGCCAAGAGACAGCAACTAATGAAAAACTGTTTTTT CASSQETATNEKLFF
NA TRBJ1-4 TRBV11-2 TRBD1 TGTGCCAGCAGCTATAGGGGACAGTCTAATGAAAAACTGTTTTTT CASSYRGQSNEKLFF
NA TRBJ2-2 TRBV5-5 NA TGTGCCAGCAGAATGGGTCCGGCGGCGGGCACCGGGGAGCTGTTTTTT CASRMGPAAGTGELFF
once TRBJ2-7 TRBV29-1 TRBD1 TGCAGCGTTATCGGACAGGGGATCCTCTACGAGCAGTACTTC CSVIGQGILYEQYF
NA TRBJ1-5 TRBV4-1 NA TGCGCCAGCAGCCAGGGAGTCAGGAGCAATCAGCCCCAGCATTTT CASSQGVRSNQPQHF
NA TRBJ2-5 TRBV7-2 NA TGTGCCAGCAGCTTTTCATCCCAAGAGACCCAGTACTTC CASSFSSQETQYF
NA TRBJ1-3 TRBV7-9 TRBD1 TGTGCCAGCAGCTCGGACAGGCTAGGAGGAAACACCATATATTTT CASSSDRLGGNTIYF
once TRBJ2-7 TRBV4-3 NA TGCGCCAGCAGCCAAGGAGCAGGGTTCTACGAGCAGTACTTC CASSQGAGFYEQYF
NA TRBJ2-2 TRBV5-1 TRBD2 TGCGCCAGCAGCTCCCCGCTAGCGGGAGGGTCGGGCACGGGGGAGCTGTTTTTT CASSSPLAGGSGTGELFF
NA TRBJ2-1 TRBV27 TRBD1 TGTGCCAGCAGTTTCAGGGGGCCGGGCAATGAGCAGTTCTTC CASSFRGPGNEQFF
NA TRBJ2-7 TRBV10-1 TRBD2 TGCGCCAGCAGCCCGGGGGGGCCTCTTCAGCAGTACTTC CASSPGGPLQQYF
few TRBJ2-2 TRBV14 TRBD1 TGTGCCAGCAGCCAGGATTTTCGACAGGGGAGCACCGGGGAGCTGTTTTTT CASSQDFRQGSTGELFF
NA TRBJ1-1 TRBV27 TRBD1 TGTGCCAGCAGTTCCGCGACAGGGTCTCTGGACACTGAAGCTTTCTTT CASSSATGSLDTEAFF
NA TRBJ1-3 TRBV7-3 NA TGTGCCAGCAGCCTCGGACTTCGAAACACCATATATTTT CASSLGLRNTIYF
NA TRBJ2-2 TRBV18 TRBD1 TGTGCCAGCTCACCCCTCGGACAGGGTTACACCGGGGAGCTGTTTTTT CASSPLGQGYTGELFF
NA TRBJ2-1 TRBV29-1 TRBD2 TGCAGCGTTGAAGATCTCCTAGCGGGATACAATGAGCAGTTCTTC CSVEDLLAGYNEQFF
NA TRBJ2-7 TRBV2 NA TGTGCCAGCAGTGCATCGTTCCAGGGATCGCCCTACGAGCAGTACTTC CASSASFQGSPYEQYF
NA TRBJ1-5 TRBV6-6 NA TGTGCCAGCAGTTACTCGAGCTTAAGGGAGGGTCAGCCCCAGCATTTT CASSYSSLREGQPQHF